The next 25 T cell receptor beta chains were all read from a single sample in a study of T cell responses to AZD1222 COVID-19 vaccine. Sequenced by immunoSEQ multiplex PCR; TCRdb stores in-frame clones only, minus some. The sample lists more than 150,000 clones; 90% were seen once. Material: peripheral blood, obtained on day 0 of AZD1222 vaccination. Every receptor here comes from an adult in good health.

The rearrangement uses TRBV5-1 and TRBJ2-5; 10 bases align to TRBD2. CDR3 size: 16 residues. Trimming cost V 4 bases and J 7 bases; bases outside gene matches: 13. Germline assignment: CDR1 SGHRS and CDR2 YFSETQ. The CDR3 sequence: CASSAVPSGGGGTQYF. DNA for the CDR3: TGCGCCAGCAGCGCCGTTCCTAGCGGGGGTGGTGGGACCCAGTACTTC. The full variable domain, its missing parts supplied by reference TRBV5-1 and TRBJ2-5, is KAGVTQTPRYLIKTRGQQVTLSCSPISGHRSVSWYQQTPGQGLQFLFEYFSETQRNKGNFPGRFSGRQFSNSRSEMNVSTLELGDSALYLCASSAVPSGGGGTQYFGPGTRLLVL.

This sequence joins TRBV7-9 and TRBJ1-1, with D hard to call. This CDR3 region has 16 residues. V shed 2 bases and J shed 0 bases, with 13 bases lying between them. Germline-derived CDR1 and CDR2 are SEHNR and FQNEAQ (reference sequence). CDR3 bases: TGTGCCAGCAGCTTAATTCGTCCCCAAATGAACACTGAAGCTTTCTTT. As protein: CASSLIRPQMNTEAFF.

J is TRBJ2-3 and V is TRBV7-2; 12 bases are a match to TRBD2. This CDR3 spans 16 amino acids. V shed 1 base, J shed 5 bases, and the junction held 4 bases outside the gene matches. CDR1 and CDR2 from the germline V gene are SGHTA and FQGNSA. CDR3 sequence (DNA): TGTGCCAGCAGCTTAGGGGCTAGCGGGAGGGTAGATACGCAGTATTTT. This encodes CASSLGASGRVDTQYF.

The V call is TRBV20-1, the J call TRBJ1-6; the D is unclear. In germline, CDR1 is DFQATT, CDR2 SNEGSKA (reference sequence). The CDR3 is 11 residues long. The V end lost 1 base, the J end lost 9 bases, and 4 bases lay between the germline ends. The CDR3 nucleotides are TGCAGTGCTAGAGGGGTTTCACCCCTCCACTTT. Its translation is CSARGVSPLHF.

The V and J genes are TRBV7-9 and TRBJ1-1, with TRBD1 as a possible D gene (5 bases). Trimming stripped 5 bases from V and 4 bases from J, with 17 bases between. CDR3 length: 15 residues. Germline CDR1 and CDR2: SEHNR and FQNEAQ (reference sequence). In nucleotides, the CDR3 is TGTGCCAGCAGCCTCCCGGAGGGGCGTGGCACTGAAGCTTTCTTT. Its protein product is CASSLPEGRGTEAFF.

The rearrangement links TRBV7-6 to TRBJ2-7; TRBD2 agrees at 9 bases. The J segment lost 2 bases and the V segment lost 6 bases, leaving 11 bases of the junction unmatched. CDR3 length: 16 amino acids. From germline, CDR1 is SGHVS and CDR2 FNYEAQ. The CDR3 DNA reads TGTGCCAGCAGTAAGGAAGGGACTAGCAGTCCCTACGAGCAGTACTTC. Protein product: CASSKEGTSSPYEQYF.

This rearrangement joins TRBV7-8 to TRBJ1-5; D gene unclear. In germline, CDR1 is SGHVS, CDR2 FQNEAQ. The V and J ends lost 1 base and 5 bases respectively, with 9 bases between them. The CDR3 is 14 amino acids. This chain's CDR3 is CASSLGGYHQPQHF. The CDR3, as DNA: TGTGCCAGCAGCTTAGGGGGATACCATCAGCCCCAGCATTTT.

The chain links TRBV27 to TRBJ1-5, with D possibly matching TRBD1 (5 bases). CDR3 size: 13 residues. Trimming removed 8 bases at V and 4 bases at J, with 12 bases between. CDR1 is MNHEY, CDR2 SMNVEV, per germline (reference sequence). CDR3 bases: TGTGCCAGCTCCCGGGCAGGGAATCAGCCCCAGCATTTT. Protein product: CASSRAGNQPQHF.

V and J are TRBV9 and TRBJ2-7; D may correspond to TRBD1 or TRBD2 (5 bases each). Germline assignment: CDR1 SGDLS and CDR2 YYNGEE. V was shortened by 2 bases and J by 6 bases, with 9 bases between the two germline ends. The CDR3 spans 12 residues. Here the CDR3 reads CASSVYGGEQYF. The CDR3 coding sequence is TGTGCCAGCAGCGTCTATGGGGGCGAGCAGTACTTC. Variable domain in full (rest from reference TRBV9 and TRBJ2-7): DSGVTQTPKHLITATGQRVTLRCSPRSGDLSVYWYQQSLDQGLQFLIQYYNGEERAKGNILERFSAQQFPDLHSELNLSSLELGDSALYFCASSVYGGEQYFGPGTRLTVT.

The rearrangement links TRBV28 to TRBJ1-3, with unresolved D. The germline V gene encodes CDR1 MDHEN and CDR2 SYDVKM. This CDR3 is built from 17 residues. Deletions cut 2 bases from V and 0 bases from J, with 14 bases between. In nucleotides, the CDR3 is TGTGCCAGCAGTTTAGAGATCTCCAAGAGCTCTGGAAACACCATATATTTT. The encoded protein is CASSLEISKSSGNTIYF.

J is TRBJ1-3 and V is TRBV6-5, with no clear D. CDR1 MNHEY and CDR2 SVGAGI come from the germline V gene. V was clipped by 6 bases and J by 0 bases, with 12 bases between them. This CDR3 has 15 amino acids. The DNA for the CDR3 is TGTGCCAGCAGACACCGCCGGAACTCTGGAAACACCATATATTTT. Protein sequence: CASRHRRNSGNTIYF.

The V call is TRBV6-5, the J call TRBJ2-6; perhaps TRBD1 as D (6 bases). Trimming removed 7 bases at V and 4 bases at J, with 14 bases between. The CDR3 is 15 residues long. CDR1 MNHEY and CDR2 SVGAGI come from the germline V gene. The CDR3 is CASTVGTSGANVLTF. DNA of the CDR3: TGTGCCAGCACGGTCGGGACATCAGGGGCCAACGTCCTGACTTTC.

This clone was detected only once. The gene calls are TRBV5-1 and TRBJ1-1; D call uncertain. The germline CDR1 and CDR2 sequences are SGHRS and YFSETQ. The CDR3 contains 14 residues. V lost 2 bases, J lost 0 bases, and 8 bases lay in between. CDR3 residues: CASSLSRVNTEAFF. CDR3 coding DNA: TGCGCCAGCAGCTTAAGTAGGGTGAACACTGAAGCTTTCTTT.

V is TRBV18 and J is TRBJ1-6; 8 nucleotides match TRBD1. The trim removed 1 base at V and 10 bases at J, leaving 6 bases unmatched. The germline V gene encodes CDR1 KGHSH and CDR2 LQKENI. The CDR3 has 15 amino acids. The CDR3 protein is CASSPQTGVGSPLHF. The CDR3 DNA is TGTGCCAGCTCACCACAGACAGGGGTCGGATCACCCCTCCACTTT.

CDR3 DNA: TGTGCCATCACCGGGACACTTTTGCACACAGATACGCAGTATTTT. Encoded protein: CAITGTLLHTDTQYF. The V and J genes are TRBV10-3 and TRBJ2-3; a weak D match, TRBD1 (6 bases). This CDR3 has 15 amino acids. Trimming shortened V by 7 bases and J by 2 bases, and 16 bases separated the two germline ends. Per the germline V gene, CDR1 is ENHRY and CDR2 is SYGVKD.

The chain is built from TRBV2 and TRBJ2-2; 12 bases are shared with TRBD2. Unmatched junction bases numbered 6, after V lost 6 bases and J lost 4 bases. The CDR3 loop spans 16 amino acids. The germline gives CDR1 SNHLY, CDR2 FYNNEI. This CDR3 reads CASRTSGSRGTGELFF. The CDR3 DNA sequence: TGTGCCAGCAGGACTAGCGGGAGTAGGGGCACCGGGGAGCTGTTTTTT.

The chain links TRBV19 to TRBJ1-4; the match to TRBD1 covers 7 bases. The CDR3 consists of 16 residues. Trimming took 3 bases from V and 3 from J; bases not matched to a gene: 7. The germline gives CDR1 LNHDA, CDR2 SQIVND (reference sequence). This chain's CDR3 is CASSMKWTGPNEKLFF. CDR3 bases: TGTGCCAGTAGTATGAAATGGACAGGCCCTAATGAAAAACTGTTTTTT.

This chain joins TRBV14 and TRBJ2-2; D unclear. The CDR3 has 14 amino acids. Trimming removed 1 base from V and 7 bases from J, with 10 bases in between. Germline loops: CDR1 SGHDN, CDR2 FVKESK. CDR3 sequence (DNA): TGTGCCAGCAGCCAAGTGGTGGGGTTCGGGGAGCTGTTTTTT. It codes for CASSQVVGFGELFF.

V gene TRBV2 combines with J gene TRBJ2-7; possibly TRBD1 for D (5 bases). The CDR3 consists of 14 residues. Deletions cut 6 bases from V and 0 bases from J, with 12 bases between. Germline V gene data show CDR1 as SNHLY and CDR2 as FYNNEI. CDR3: CASRGRGHSYEQYF. CDR3 sequence (DNA): TGTGCCAGCAGGGGTAGGGGTCACTCCTACGAGCAGTACTTC.

The rearrangement joins TRBV27 to TRBJ2-4, with 7 bases lining up with TRBD1. V gave up 0 bases and J gave up 0 bases; unmatched junction bases: 8. Germline V gives CDR1 MNHEY, CDR2 SMNVEV (reference sequence). CDR3 length: 18 residues. The CDR3 here is CASSLSGGWGLAKNIQYF. For the CDR3, the DNA is TGTGCCAGCAGTTTATCAGGGGGCTGGGGCCTAGCCAAAAACATTCAGTACTTC.

The chain recombines TRBV5-1 with TRBJ2-7; D is perhaps TRBD2 (6 bases). The length of the CDR3 is 15 residues. The germline V gene has CDR1 SGHRS and CDR2 YFSETQ. V was clipped by 4 bases and J by 1 base, with 15 bases between them. In DNA form, the CDR3 reads TGCGCCAGCAGCCCCACTTCTAGCGCATCCTACGAGCAGTACTTC. It is translated as CASSPTSSASYEQYF.

This clone came up once. The rearrangement uses TRBV6-2 or TRBV6-3 and TRBJ2-7; no clear D gene. Germline loops: CDR1 MNHEY, CDR2 SVGEGT. CDR3 length: 13 amino acids. The ends were cut back, 0 bases at V and 3 bases at J, with 6 bases in the middle. The CDR3 region has the DNA TGTGCCAGCAGTTACTCGTTCCGCTACGAGCAGTACTTC. It encodes CASSYSFRYEQYF.

This chain links TRBV28 with TRBJ2-3; 9 positions agree with TRBD2. The CDR3 is 15 amino acids. Germline assignment: CDR1 MDHEN and CDR2 SYDVKM. The junction had 4 bases not matched to a gene; V was cut back by 2 bases and J by 4 bases. The CDR3 here is CASSLLSGSPDTQYF. The CDR3 nucleotides are TGTGCCAGCAGTTTACTTAGCGGGAGCCCAGATACGCAGTATTTT.

The genes are TRBV9 and TRBJ2-3, with D possibly TRBD2 on 5 matching bases. The V gene's germline CDR1 is SGDLS and CDR2 YYNGEE. The CDR3 is 16 amino acids. The ends were cut back, 0 bases at V and 1 base at J, with 12 bases in the middle. The CDR3 reads CASSVEASFRTDTQYF. CDR3 bases: TGTGCCAGCAGCGTAGAGGCTAGCTTTCGCACAGATACGCAGTATTTT.

The V gene is TRBV30, the J gene TRBJ2-3; possible D gene TRBD2, 5 bases. V was cut by 0 bases and J by 1 base, with 11 bases left in between. This CDR3 has 15 amino acids. Per germline, CDR1 GTSNPN and CDR2 SVGIG (reference sequence). The CDR3 loop reads CAWSVLSGRTDTQYF. The DNA of the CDR3 is TGTGCCTGGAGTGTACTAAGCGGACGCACAGATACGCAGTATTTT.